The 5 T cell receptor beta chains below were found in one sample sequenced in a study of blood T cells in healthy people across ages. Then a second PCR, running about 6 to 11 cycles, was carried out with a sample-barcoded 5' primer and a J-beta primer mix. TCRdb recomputed calls from the 5' RACE reads with MiXCR, one row per CDR3 protein. The table includes about 800,000 distinct CDR3 sequences, 55% to 75% detected once. The sample was blood. All receptors derive from a man between 25 and 39 years old in good health.

The chain carries TRBV7-6 and TRBJ2-1, with D unclear. CDR1 is SGHVS and CDR2 is FNYEAQ in the germline V gene. The CDR3 contains 18 residues. Trimming took off 3 bases at V and 10 bases at J, with 28 bases between the two ends. CDR3 amino acids: CASSFSPVSVTITREQFF. The CDR3 nucleotides are TGTGCCAGCAGCTTTTCCCCGGTTTCGGTCACGATTACGAGAGAGCAGTTCTTC.

The chain employs TRBV20-1 and TRBJ1-2; TRBD1 aligns across 9 bases. From germline, CDR1 is DFQATT and CDR2 SNEGSKA (reference sequence). The CDR3 spans 13 residues. V lost 5 bases and J lost 7; bases outside the gene matches: 8. CDR3: CSAWTGVLFGYTF. The CDR3 nucleotides read TGCAGTGCTTGGACAGGGGTACTATTTGGCTACACCTTC.

The chain employs TRBV5-5 and TRBJ1-2; 8 bases agree with TRBD1. V lost 4 bases to trimming and J lost 1 base; unmatched junction nucleotides: 9. CDR1 and CDR2 (germline): SGHKS, YYEKEE (reference sequence). CDR3 length: 16 amino acids. CDR3 sequence reads: CASSQSRDRFNYGYTF. CDR3 nucleotide sequence: TGTGCCAGCAGCCAATCCCGGGACAGGTTTAACTATGGCTACACCTTC.

This clonotype has only a few counts. The CDR3 bases are TGTGCCAGCAGCTTAGGGCGGGAAAGATACGAGCAGTACTTC. It translates to CASSLGRERYEQYF. J is TRBJ2-5 and V is TRBV7-2; D perhaps matches TRBD2 (6 bases). The J call is uncertain, as TRBJ2-7 better fits the DNA end. This CDR3 has 14 residues. The germline V gene encodes CDR1 SGHTA and CDR2 FQGNSA.

The V gene is TRBV6-5, the J gene TRBJ1-6; unclear D gene. This CDR3 region has 15 residues. V was cut by 0 bases and J by 4 bases, with 7 bases left in between. The germline V gene encodes CDR1 MNHEY and CDR2 SVGAGI. The DNA for the CDR3 is TGTGCCAGCAGTTACTCGACGGAATATAATTCACCCCTCCACTTT. Translated, it gives CASSYSTEYNSPLHF.